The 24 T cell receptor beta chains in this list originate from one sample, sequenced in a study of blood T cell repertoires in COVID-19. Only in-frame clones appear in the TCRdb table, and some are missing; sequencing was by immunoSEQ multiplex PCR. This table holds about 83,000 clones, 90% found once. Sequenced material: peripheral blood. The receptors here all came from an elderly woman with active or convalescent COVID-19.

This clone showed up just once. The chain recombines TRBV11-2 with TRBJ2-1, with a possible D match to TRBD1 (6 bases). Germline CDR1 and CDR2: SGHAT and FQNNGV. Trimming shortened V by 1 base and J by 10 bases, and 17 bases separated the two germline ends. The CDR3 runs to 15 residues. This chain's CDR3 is CASSLVPGEDGEQFF. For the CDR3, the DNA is TGTGCCAGCAGCTTAGTCCCAGGGGAAGATGGCGAGCAGTTCTTC.

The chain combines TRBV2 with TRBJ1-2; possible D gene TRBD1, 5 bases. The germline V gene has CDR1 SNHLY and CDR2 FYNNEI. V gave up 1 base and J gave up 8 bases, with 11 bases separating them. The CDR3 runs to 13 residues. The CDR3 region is CASSEEGARGYTF. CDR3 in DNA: TGTGCCAGCAGTGAAGAAGGGGCACGCGGCTACACCTTC.

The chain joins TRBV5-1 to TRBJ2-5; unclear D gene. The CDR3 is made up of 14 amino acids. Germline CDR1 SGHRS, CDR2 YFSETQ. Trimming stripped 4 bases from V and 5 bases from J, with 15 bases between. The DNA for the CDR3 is TGCGCCAGCAGCATTGACCCTCACGGGGAGACCCAGTACTTC. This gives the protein CASSIDPHGETQYF.

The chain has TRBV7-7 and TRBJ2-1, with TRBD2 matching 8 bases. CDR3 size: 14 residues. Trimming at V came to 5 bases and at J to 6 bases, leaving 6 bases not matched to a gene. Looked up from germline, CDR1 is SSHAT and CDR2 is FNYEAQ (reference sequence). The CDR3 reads CASSRAGATNEQFF. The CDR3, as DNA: TGTGCCAGCAGCCGAGCGGGGGCGACCAATGAGCAGTTCTTC. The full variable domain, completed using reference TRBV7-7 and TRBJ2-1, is GAGVSQSPRYKVTKRGQDVTLRCDPISSHATLYWYQQALGQGPEFLTYFNYEAQPDKSGLPSDRFSAERPEGSISTLTIQRTEQRDSAMYRCASSRAGATNEQFFGPGTRLTVL.

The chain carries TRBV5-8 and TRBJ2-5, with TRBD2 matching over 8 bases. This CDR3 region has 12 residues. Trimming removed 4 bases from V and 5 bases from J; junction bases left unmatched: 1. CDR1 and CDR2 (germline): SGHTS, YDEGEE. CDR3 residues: CASSPGGETQYF. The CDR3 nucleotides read TGTGCCAGCAGCCCGGGGGGGGAGACCCAGTACTTC.

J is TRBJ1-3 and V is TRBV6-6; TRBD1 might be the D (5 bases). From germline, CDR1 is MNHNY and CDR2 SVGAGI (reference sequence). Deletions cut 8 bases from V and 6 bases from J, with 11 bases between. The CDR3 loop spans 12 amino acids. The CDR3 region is CASLGDENTIYF. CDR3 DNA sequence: TGTGCCAGCCTAGGGGATGAAAACACCATATATTTT.

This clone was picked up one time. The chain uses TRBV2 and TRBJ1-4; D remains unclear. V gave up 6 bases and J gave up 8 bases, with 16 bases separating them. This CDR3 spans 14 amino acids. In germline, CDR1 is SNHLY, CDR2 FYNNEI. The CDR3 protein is CASSPGPSGEKLFF. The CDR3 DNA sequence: TGTGCCAGCAGCCCGGGTCCCTCGGGGGAAAAACTGTTTTTT.

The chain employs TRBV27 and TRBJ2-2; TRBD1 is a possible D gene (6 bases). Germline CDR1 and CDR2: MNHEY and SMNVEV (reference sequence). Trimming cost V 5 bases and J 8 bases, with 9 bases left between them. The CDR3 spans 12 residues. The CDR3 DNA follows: TGTGCCAGCAGTCCAAGGGGGGGGGAGCTGTTTTTT. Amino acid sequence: CASSPRGGELFF.

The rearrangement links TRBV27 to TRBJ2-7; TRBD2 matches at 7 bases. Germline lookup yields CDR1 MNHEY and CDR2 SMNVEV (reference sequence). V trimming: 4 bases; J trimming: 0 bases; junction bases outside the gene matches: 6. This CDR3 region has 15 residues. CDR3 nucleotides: TGTGCCAGCAGTTACGGGACTACTTCCTCCTACGAGCAGTACTTC. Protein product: CASSYGTTSSYEQYF.

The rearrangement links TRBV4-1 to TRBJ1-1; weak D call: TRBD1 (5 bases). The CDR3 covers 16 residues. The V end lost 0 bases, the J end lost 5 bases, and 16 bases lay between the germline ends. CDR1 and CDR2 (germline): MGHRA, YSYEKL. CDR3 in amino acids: CASSQDRRGWGTEAFF. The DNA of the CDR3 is TGCGCCAGCAGCCAAGATAGGAGGGGATGGGGGACTGAAGCTTTCTTT.

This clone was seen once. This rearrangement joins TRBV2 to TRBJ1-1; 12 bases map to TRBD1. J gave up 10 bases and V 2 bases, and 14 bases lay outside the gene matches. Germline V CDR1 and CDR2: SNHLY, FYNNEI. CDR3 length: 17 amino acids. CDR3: CASSEIGLGTGGRGAFF. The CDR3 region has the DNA TGTGCCAGCAGTGAAATTGGTTTGGGGACAGGGGGCCGTGGAGCTTTCTTT.

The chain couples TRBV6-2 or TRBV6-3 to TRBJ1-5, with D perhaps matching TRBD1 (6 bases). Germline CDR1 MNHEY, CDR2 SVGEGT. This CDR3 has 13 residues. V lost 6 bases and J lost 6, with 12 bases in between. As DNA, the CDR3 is TGTGCCAGCAGCATTACAGGGTTTCAGCCCCAGCATTTT. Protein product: CASSITGFQPQHF.

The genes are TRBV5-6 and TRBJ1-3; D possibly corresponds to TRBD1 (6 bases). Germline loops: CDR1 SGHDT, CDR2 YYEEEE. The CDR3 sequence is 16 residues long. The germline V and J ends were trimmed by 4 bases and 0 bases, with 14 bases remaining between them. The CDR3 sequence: CASSPSTGRSGNTIYF. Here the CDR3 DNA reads TGTGCCAGCAGCCCCAGCACAGGGCGCTCTGGAAACACCATATATTTT.

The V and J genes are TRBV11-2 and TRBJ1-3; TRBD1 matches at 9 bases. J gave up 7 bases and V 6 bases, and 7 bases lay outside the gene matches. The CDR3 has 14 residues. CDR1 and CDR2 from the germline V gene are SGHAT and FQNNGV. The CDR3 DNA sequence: TGTGCCAGCAGTCAACGGGGACAGGGCAACACCATATATTTT. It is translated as CASSQRGQGNTIYF.

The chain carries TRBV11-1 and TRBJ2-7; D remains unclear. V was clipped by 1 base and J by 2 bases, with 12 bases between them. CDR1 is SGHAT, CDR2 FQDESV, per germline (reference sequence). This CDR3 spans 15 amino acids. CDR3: CASSLEAGAPYEQYF. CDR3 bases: TGTGCCAGCAGCTTAGAAGCAGGTGCGCCCTACGAGCAGTACTTC.

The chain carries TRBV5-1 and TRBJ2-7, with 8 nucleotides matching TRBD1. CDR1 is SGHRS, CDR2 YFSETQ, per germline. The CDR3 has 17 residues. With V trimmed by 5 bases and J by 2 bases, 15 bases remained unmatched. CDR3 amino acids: CASSRLRTGNKTYEQYF. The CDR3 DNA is TGCGCCAGCAGTCGGCTCAGGACAGGGAATAAAACCTACGAGCAGTACTTC.

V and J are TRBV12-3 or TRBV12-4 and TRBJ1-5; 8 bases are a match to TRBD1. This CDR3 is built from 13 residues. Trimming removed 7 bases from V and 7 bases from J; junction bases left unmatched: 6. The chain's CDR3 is CASNTGGNQPQHF. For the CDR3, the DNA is TGTGCCAGCAACACAGGGGGGAACCAGCCCCAGCATTTT.

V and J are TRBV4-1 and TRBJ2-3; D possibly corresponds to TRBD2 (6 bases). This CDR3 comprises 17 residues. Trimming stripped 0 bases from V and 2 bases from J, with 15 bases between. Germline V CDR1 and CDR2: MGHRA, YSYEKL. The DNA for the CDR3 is TGCGCCAGCAGCCAAGAAAATAGCGGCTATTTCACAGATACGCAGTATTTT. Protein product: CASSQENSGYFTDTQYF.

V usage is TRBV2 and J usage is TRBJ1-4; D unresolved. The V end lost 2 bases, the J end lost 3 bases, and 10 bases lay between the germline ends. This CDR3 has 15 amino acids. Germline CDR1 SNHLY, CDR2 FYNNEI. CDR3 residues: CASSESQAPNEKLFF. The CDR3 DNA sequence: TGTGCCAGCAGTGAATCCCAGGCCCCTAATGAAAAACTGTTTTTT.

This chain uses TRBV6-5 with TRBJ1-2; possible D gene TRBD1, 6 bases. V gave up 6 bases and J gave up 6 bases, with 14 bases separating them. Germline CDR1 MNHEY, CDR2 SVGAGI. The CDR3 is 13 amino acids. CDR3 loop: CASRLSGQDGYTF. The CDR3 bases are TGTGCCAGCAGGCTATCGGGACAAGATGGCTACACCTTC.

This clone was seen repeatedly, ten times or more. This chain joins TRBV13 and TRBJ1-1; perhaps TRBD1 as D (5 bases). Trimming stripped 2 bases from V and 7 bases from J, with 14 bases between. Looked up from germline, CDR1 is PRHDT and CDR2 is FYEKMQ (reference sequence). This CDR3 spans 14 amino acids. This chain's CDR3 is CASSLLGRVGEAFF. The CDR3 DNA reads TGTGCCAGCAGCTTATTAGGCAGGGTAGGTGAAGCTTTCTTT.

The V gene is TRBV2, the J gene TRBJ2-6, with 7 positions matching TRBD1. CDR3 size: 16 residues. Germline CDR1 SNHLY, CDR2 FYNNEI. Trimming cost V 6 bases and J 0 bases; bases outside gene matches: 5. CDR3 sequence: CASSPGQISGANVLTF. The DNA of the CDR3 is TGTGCCAGCAGCCCGGGACAGATCTCTGGGGCCAACGTCCTGACTTTC.

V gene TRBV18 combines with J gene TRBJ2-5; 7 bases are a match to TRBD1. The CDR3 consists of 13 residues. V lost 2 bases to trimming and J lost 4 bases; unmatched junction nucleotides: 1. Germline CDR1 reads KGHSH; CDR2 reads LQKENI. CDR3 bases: TGTGCCAGCTCACCATCAGGGGGAGAGACCCAGTACTTC. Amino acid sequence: CASSPSGGETQYF. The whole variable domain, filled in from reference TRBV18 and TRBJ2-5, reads NAGVMQNPRHLVRRRGQEARLRCSPMKGHSHVYWYRQLPEEGLKFMVYLQKENIIDESGMPKERFSAEFPKEGPSILRIQQVVRGDSAAYFCASSPSGGETQYFGPGTRLLVL.

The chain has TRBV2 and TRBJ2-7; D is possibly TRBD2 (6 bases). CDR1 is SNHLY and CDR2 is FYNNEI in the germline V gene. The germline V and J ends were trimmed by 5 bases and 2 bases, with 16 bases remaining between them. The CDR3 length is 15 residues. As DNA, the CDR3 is TGTGCCAGCAGTCGGGGCCAGGGAGGCCCCTACGAGCAGTACTTC. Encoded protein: CASSRGQGGPYEQYF.